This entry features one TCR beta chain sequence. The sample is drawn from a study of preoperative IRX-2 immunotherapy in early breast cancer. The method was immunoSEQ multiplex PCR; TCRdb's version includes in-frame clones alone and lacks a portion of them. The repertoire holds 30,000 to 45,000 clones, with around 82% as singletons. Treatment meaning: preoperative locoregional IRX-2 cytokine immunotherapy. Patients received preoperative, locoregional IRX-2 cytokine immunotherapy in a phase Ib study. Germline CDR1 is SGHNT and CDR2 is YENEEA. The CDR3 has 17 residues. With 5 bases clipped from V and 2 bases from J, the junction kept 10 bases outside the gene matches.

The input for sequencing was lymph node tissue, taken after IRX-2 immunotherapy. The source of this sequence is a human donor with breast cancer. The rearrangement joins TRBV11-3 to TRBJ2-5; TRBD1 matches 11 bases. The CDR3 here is CASSPRTGGMGQETQYF. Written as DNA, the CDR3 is TGTGCCAGCAGCCCGCGGACAGGGGGCATGGGGCAAGAGACCCAGTACTTC. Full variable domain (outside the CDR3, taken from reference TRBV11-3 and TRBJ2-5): EAGVVQSPRYKIIEKKQPVAFWCNPISGHNTLYWYLQNLGQGPELLIRYENEEAVDDSQLPKDRFSAERLKGVDSTLKIQPAELGDSAVYLCASSPRTGGMGQETQYFGPGTRLLVL.